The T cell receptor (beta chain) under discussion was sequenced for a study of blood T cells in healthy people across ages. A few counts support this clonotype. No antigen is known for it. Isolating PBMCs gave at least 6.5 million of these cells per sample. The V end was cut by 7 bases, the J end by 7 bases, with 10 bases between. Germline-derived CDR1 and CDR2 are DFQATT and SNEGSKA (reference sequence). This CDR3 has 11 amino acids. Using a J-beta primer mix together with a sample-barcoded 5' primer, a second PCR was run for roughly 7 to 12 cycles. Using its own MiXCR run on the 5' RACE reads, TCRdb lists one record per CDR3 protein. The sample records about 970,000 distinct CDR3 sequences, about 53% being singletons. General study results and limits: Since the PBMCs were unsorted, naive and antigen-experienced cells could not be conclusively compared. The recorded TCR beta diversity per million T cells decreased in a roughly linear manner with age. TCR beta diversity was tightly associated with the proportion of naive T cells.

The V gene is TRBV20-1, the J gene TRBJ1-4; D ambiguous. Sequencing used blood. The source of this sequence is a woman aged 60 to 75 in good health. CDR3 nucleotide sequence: TGCAGTGTTCCCCGGGGTGAAAAACTGTTTTTT. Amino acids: CSVPRGEKLFF.